These 24 T cell receptor beta chains originate from one sample sequenced in a study of blood T cells in healthy people across ages. The second PCR ran about 6 to 11 cycles with a sample-barcoded 5' primer and J-beta primers. TCRdb used MiXCR to reprocess the 5' RACE reads, holding one entry per CDR3 protein. The sample carries about 1 million distinct CDR3 sequences, 45% recorded once. The sample taken for sequencing was blood. These TCRs come from a woman aged 55-70 years in good health.

The CDR3 nucleotides read TGCAGTGCTAGAGAACGGGCAGGGTGTGAAGCTTTCTTT. Protein product: CSARERAGCEAFF. The gene calls are TRBV20-1 and TRBJ1-1, with a possible D match to TRBD1 (5 bases). The V end lost 0 bases, the J end lost 7 bases, and 12 bases lay between the germline ends. Germline lookup yields CDR1 DFQATT and CDR2 SNEGSKA (reference sequence). The CDR3 totals 13 residues.

As for this clonotype: This may come from a read error, since a much larger clone is one base off. The chain employs TRBV10-2 and TRBJ2-7; D unclear. The length of the CDR3 is 13 residues. The ends were cut back, 2 bases at V and 3 bases at J, with 8 bases in the middle. Per the germline V gene, CDR1 is WSHSY and CDR2 is SAAADI. CDR3 region: CASSEAQVYEQYF. CDR3 coding DNA: TGCGCCAGCAGTGAGGCCCAAGTCTACGAGCAGTACTTC.

The V and J genes are TRBV2 and TRBJ2-7; the D gene is possibly TRBD2 (6 bases). V was shortened by 8 bases and J by 2 bases, with 16 bases between the two germline ends. Looked up from germline, CDR1 is SNHLY and CDR2 is FYNNEI. The CDR3 is 14 residues long. The DNA for the CDR3 is TGTGCCAGCCGACTAGAGCTGGGGGCCTACGAGCAGTACTTC. Residues: CASRLELGAYEQYF.

In this sample, this clonotype turned up many times. The rearrangement joins TRBV7-9 to TRBJ2-5; D unresolved. Per the germline V gene, CDR1 is SEHNR and CDR2 is FQNEAQ (reference sequence). The CDR3 totals 14 residues. V was trimmed by 1 base and J by 2 bases, leaving 8 bases between them. The CDR3 coding sequence is TGTGCCAGCAGCTTAGTCACAGCACAAGAGACCCAGTACTTC. Translated: CASSLVTAQETQYF.

J is TRBJ1-2 and V is TRBV30, with unresolved D. The CDR3 is 13 amino acids. The V and J ends lost 7 bases and 6 bases respectively, with 18 bases between them. Germline CDR1 is GTSNPN and CDR2 is SVGIG (reference sequence). The CDR3 nucleotides read TGTGCCTTACTCCCCAGGTGGATGGATGGCTACACCTTC. Protein product: CALLPRWMDGYTF.

In this sample, this clonotype turned up a few times. The chain recombines TRBV5-1 with TRBJ1-2; tentatively, D is TRBD1 (6 bases). V was pared by 4 bases and J by 0 bases, with 10 bases between. Germline CDR1 is SGHRS and CDR2 is YFSETQ. This CDR3 comprises 14 residues. The CDR3 loop reads CASSADRSNYGYTF. The DNA of the CDR3 is TGCGCCAGCAGCGCCGACAGGTCTAACTATGGCTACACCTTC.

V is TRBV5-1 and J is TRBJ2-5; D is undetermined. The CDR3 covers 15 residues. From germline, CDR1 is SGHRS and CDR2 YFSETQ. V lost 0 bases and J 11 bases, leaving 20 bases between the germline ends. CDR3 bases: TGCGCCAGCAGCTTGGGGGTCCCCCACAACAATGAGCAGTACTTC. As protein: CASSLGVPHNNEQYF.

In this sample, this clonotype turned up a few times. This rearrangement joins TRBV10-3 to TRBJ2-2; TRBD2 aligns across 9 bases. This CDR3 is built from 15 residues. Germline CDR1 is ENHRY and CDR2 is SYGVKD. V shed 10 bases and J 1 base; nucleotides not matched to a gene: 7. The chain's CDR3 is CATKGTSWNTGELFF. The CDR3 nucleotides are TGTGCCACCAAAGGGACTAGCTGGAACACCGGGGAGCTGTTTTTT.

This clonotype was detected ten times or more. Mismatch with germline at one junction end may stem from a read error. This CDR3 reads CASSRGGSYEQYF. CDR3 nucleotides: TGCGCCAGCAGCCGAGGGGGCTCCTACGAGCAGTACTTC. The gene calls are TRBV12-3 or TRBV12-4 and TRBJ2-7; D might be TRBD1 (6 bases). This CDR3 has 13 residues.

This clonotype occurred a few times. For the CDR3, the DNA is TGTGCCAGCAGCGTAGTGCCAGGGTCCGGCTATGGCTACACCTTC. Translating it yields CASSVVPGSGYGYTF. V usage is TRBV9 and J usage is TRBJ1-2; TRBD1 might be the D (5 bases). Trimming removed 0 bases from V and 4 bases from J, with 13 bases in between. The CDR3 covers 15 residues. The germline gives CDR1 SGDLS, CDR2 YYNGEE.

This clonotype was counted at least ten times. V gene TRBV6-5 combines with J gene TRBJ2-3, with D possibly matching TRBD1 (5 bases). This CDR3 comprises 13 residues. In germline, CDR1 is MNHEY, CDR2 SVGAGI. With 3 bases removed from V and 3 bases from J, the gap between germline ends came to 7 bases. CDR3 bases: TGTGCCAGCAGTTATAGGGGAACAGATACGCAGTATTTT. Its translation is CASSYRGTDTQYF.

In this sample, this clonotype turned up a few times. The chain links TRBV20-1 to TRBJ2-5; D unresolved. The CDR3 covers 12 residues. V lost 3 bases and J lost 4, with 9 bases in between. Germline V gene lookup returns CDR1 DFQATT and CDR2 SNEGSKA (reference sequence). DNA for the CDR3: TGCAGTGCTAGTAAGGGTAGAGAGACCCAGTACTTC. Protein sequence: CSASKGRETQYF.

Here the CDR3 DNA reads TGTGCCAGCGGACGGGACTTGAGCTCCTACGAGCAGTACTTC. Its protein product is CASGRDLSSYEQYF. The chain employs TRBV7-2 and TRBJ2-7; a weak D match, TRBD2 (6 bases). V lost 8 bases to trimming and J lost 0 bases, with 14 bases between them. The CDR3 is 14 residues long. Germline lookup yields CDR1 SGHTA and CDR2 FQGNSA. Combining the CDR3 with reference TRBV7-2 and TRBJ2-7 gives the whole variable domain GAGVSQSPSNKVTEKGKDVELRCDPISGHTALYWYRQSLGQGLEFLIYFQGNSAPDKSGLPSDRFSAERTGGSVSTLTIQRTQQEDSAVYLCASGRDLSSYEQYFGPGTRLTVT.

This clonotype has only a few counts. The V and J genes are TRBV20-1 and TRBJ2-5; 7 nucleotides align to TRBD2. Trimming removed 6 bases from V and 11 bases from J; junction bases left unmatched: 15. The CDR3 sequence is 13 residues long. Germline CDR1 and CDR2: DFQATT and SNEGSKA (reference sequence). This chain's CDR3 is CSAGGEFGNEQYF. CDR3 coding DNA: TGCAGTGCGGGGGGGGAGTTTGGGAATGAGCAGTACTTC.

The J gene is TRBJ2-3, the V gene TRBV9; D might be TRBD2 (5 bases). Trimming took 4 bases from V and 8 from J, leaving 11 bases between them. The CDR3 loop spans 12 amino acids. Looked up from germline, CDR1 is SGDLS and CDR2 is YYNGEE. DNA of the CDR3: TGTGCCAGCAGCTCCCGGAGCGGTACGCAGTATTTT. Translated: CASSSRSGTQYF.

This chain connects TRBV10-3 to TRBJ1-2; 9 bases align to TRBD1. The CDR3 runs to 15 residues. Germline V gene sequence: CDR1 ENHRY, CDR2 SYGVKD. J lost 8 bases, V lost 2 bases, and 9 bases had no gene match. This chain's CDR3 is CAISEPGTGRRGYTF. CDR3 nucleotide sequence: TGTGCCATCAGTGAGCCCGGGACAGGGCGGAGGGGCTACACCTTC.

In its sample, this clonotype was seen a few times. The chain is built from TRBV9 and TRBJ2-7; tentatively, D is TRBD1 or TRBD2 (6 bases each). Germline CDR1 and CDR2: SGDLS and YYNGEE. V gave up 4 bases and J gave up 3 bases, with 14 bases separating them. The CDR3 has 14 amino acids. The CDR3 DNA sequence: TGTGCCAGCAGCCCTAGGGGGGCCAGCTACGAGCAGTACTTC. Residues: CASSPRGASYEQYF.

This clonotype came up many times. CDR3 region: CSVGNRGVQETQYF. In nucleotides, the CDR3 is TGCAGCGTTGGGAACAGGGGGGTCCAAGAGACCCAGTACTTC. This chain connects TRBV29-1 to TRBJ2-5, with 8 bases aligning to TRBD1. Looked up from germline, CDR1 is SQVTM and CDR2 is ANQGSEA. The CDR3 extends over 14 amino acids. The ends lost 4 bases at V and 1 base at J; junction bases unmatched: 5.

In its sample, this clonotype was seen a few times. This chain uses TRBV13 with TRBJ2-1, with 13 nucleotides matching TRBD2. V lost 5 bases, J lost 8 bases, and 6 bases stayed unmatched. The CDR3 covers 15 residues. Germline values: CDR1 PRHDT, CDR2 FYEKMQ (reference sequence). The CDR3 sequence is CASSPWTSGSYEQFF. The CDR3 DNA sequence: TGTGCCAGCAGCCCATGGACTAGCGGGAGTTATGAGCAGTTCTTC.

The chain is built from TRBV28 and TRBJ1-4; D unresolved. The V gene lost 3 bases and the J gene lost 3 bases, with 11 bases spanning the gap. The germline CDR1 and CDR2 sequences are MDHEN and SYDVKM. The CDR3 has 15 amino acids. The CDR3 coding sequence is TGTGCCAGCAGTTTGTACGGTGCCCCTAATGAAAAACTGTTTTTT. Protein: CASSLYGAPNEKLFF.

This chain connects TRBV7-9 to TRBJ2-7; no definite D call. This CDR3 is 14 amino acids long. Germline CDR1 and CDR2: SEHNR and FQNEAQ (reference sequence). V was shortened by 3 bases and J by 5 bases, with 14 bases between the two germline ends. CDR3 region: CASSFARAVDEQYF. The CDR3 bases are TGTGCCAGCAGCTTTGCTAGGGCCGTAGACGAGCAGTACTTC.

This chain links TRBV2 with TRBJ2-7; possible D gene TRBD1, 5 bases. This CDR3 has 14 amino acids. The germline gives CDR1 SNHLY, CDR2 FYNNEI. V was clipped by 4 bases and J by 0 bases, with 10 bases between them. As DNA, the CDR3 is TGTGCCAGCAGTGGGAGCAGGGACTCCTACGAGCAGTACTTC. This translates into CASSGSRDSYEQYF.

The V and J genes are TRBV12-3 or TRBV12-4 and TRBJ1-2; D unclear. CDR3 length equals 12 residues. V was pared by 6 bases and J by 5 bases, with 10 bases between. The CDR3, as DNA: TGTGCCAGCAGGGACTTATGGTATGGCTACACCTTC. Translating gives CASRDLWYGYTF.

This clonotype has ten or more counts. This chain connects TRBV20-1 to TRBJ2-7; 7 bases map to TRBD2. J gave up 3 bases and V 6 bases, and 11 bases lay outside the gene matches. CDR1 DFQATT and CDR2 SNEGSKA come from the germline V gene (reference sequence). The CDR3 is made up of 14 amino acids. This chain's CDR3 is CSALWREGRYEQYF. CDR3 coding DNA: TGCAGTGCCTTATGGAGGGAGGGCCGCTACGAGCAGTACTTC.